This T cell receptor (beta chain) was sequenced during a study of T cell responses to AZD1222 COVID-19 vaccine. This CDR3 is 14 amino acids long. The V gene lost 8 bases and the J gene lost 8 bases, with 19 bases spanning the gap. The germline V gene encodes CDR1 MGHRA and CDR2 YSYEKL. The assay was immunoSEQ multiplex PCR, and TCRdb's table has in-frame clones only and misses some. Among some 150,000 clones, about 89% were seen once, and the ten largest hold 8% to 10%. This clone was recorded a few times. What it recognizes is unknown. Findings and limits, study-wide: Spike-specific TCR breadth and depth were elevated following two AZD1222 doses. The peak T cell response came first, and repertoires were sampled only after it.

V and J are TRBV4-1 and TRBJ2-1; D unclear. This clonotype was sampled from an adult who received the AZD1222 COVID-19 vaccine. Sequenced material: peripheral blood, taken 28 days after the second AZD1222 dose. The CDR3 DNA reads TGCGCCAGCCAGAACCGGGCTATGTCAGATGAGCAGTTCTTC. Translating it yields CASQNRAMSDEQFF.